Each of the 5 T cell receptor beta chains below was sequenced from the same sample in a study of T cell responses to AZD1222 COVID-19 vaccine. Only in-frame clones appear in the TCRdb table, and some are missing; sequencing was by immunoSEQ multiplex PCR. The sample holds approximately 210,000 clones; more than 85% are singletons and the top ten take approximately 3.7%. The sample here was peripheral blood, taken 28 days after the second AZD1222 dose. Every receptor here comes from an adult who received the AZD1222 COVID-19 vaccine.

The chain links TRBV30 to TRBJ1-3; D is uncertain. Germline V CDR1 and CDR2: GTSNPN, SVGIG (reference sequence). V was pared by 2 bases and J by 0 bases, with 17 bases between. The CDR3 covers 17 residues. The CDR3 DNA is TGTGCCTGGAGTCCCCGGTACGGGCCCAACTCTGGAAACACCATATATTTT. This gives the protein CAWSPRYGPNSGNTIYF. Variable domain in full (rest from reference TRBV30 and TRBJ1-3): SQTIHQWPATLVQPVGSPLSLECTVEGTSNPNLYWYRQAAGRGLQLLFYSVGIGQISSEVPQNLSASRPQDRQFILSSKKLLLSDSGFYLCAWSPRYGPNSGNTIYFGEGSWLTVV.

The chain links TRBV11-3 to TRBJ1-1; D is perhaps TRBD1 (6 bases). Trimming took 4 bases from V and 4 from J, leaving 19 bases between them. The length of the CDR3 is 16 residues. Germline V CDR1 and CDR2: SGHNT, YENEEA. The CDR3 DNA reads as TGTGCCAGCAGCTCCCAAGGTAGGGGGGTTGGCACTGAAGCTTTCTTT. Translated, it gives CASSSQGRGVGTEAFF. The full variable domain, rest sourced from reference TRBV11-3 and TRBJ1-1, is EAGVVQSPRYKIIEKKQPVAFWCNPISGHNTLYWYLQNLGQGPELLIRYENEEAVDDSQLPKDRFSAERLKGVDSTLKIQPAELGDSAVYLCASSSQGRGVGTEAFFGQGTRLTVV.

The rearrangement uses TRBV4-1 and TRBJ1-6, with TRBD1 matching 9 bases. J was trimmed by 9 bases and V by 2 bases; bases with no gene match: 8. The CDR3 has 16 residues. Germline V gives CDR1 MGHRA, CDR2 YSYEKL. In DNA, the CDR3 is TGCGCCAGCAGCCAAAATACAGGGGGCTGGCCTTCACCCCTCCACTTT. Protein product: CASSQNTGGWPSPLHF.

The chain carries TRBV28 and TRBJ1-5; 9 bases are shared with TRBD1. CDR3 length equals 16 residues. The V and J ends lost 3 bases and 5 bases, in that order; junction bases with no gene match: 8. CDR1 MDHEN and CDR2 SYDVKM come from the germline V gene. The CDR3 loop reads CASSFRLQGAYQPQHF. DNA for the CDR3: TGTGCCAGCAGTTTTCGTTTACAGGGGGCTTATCAGCCCCAGCATTTT.

The chain combines TRBV9 with TRBJ2-7; 7 positions match TRBD1. The V gene's germline CDR1 is SGDLS and CDR2 YYNGEE. The CDR3 runs to 14 residues. The trim removed 4 bases at V and 2 bases at J, leaving 6 bases unmatched. Here the CDR3 DNA reads TGTGCCAGCAGCCCAGTGACAGGGCCCTACGAGCAGTACTTC. Translated, it gives CASSPVTGPYEQYF.